This TCR beta chain was captured in a study of shared clonotypes between healthy human individuals. Broader study findings: Clonotypes not shared had lower generation probabilities than those common to all four donors. Expectations were that clonotype sharing among donors would be affected by sequencing depth.

CD45RO-negative CD8 cells positively selected for CCR7 made up the naive population, which excluded terminally differentiated effector memory CD45RA+ cells. Donors were healthy HIV-negative adults without recently reported acute infections or vaccinations. Turning to this clone: The antigen is unknown.

V lost 3 bases and J lost 5, with 14 bases in between. This CDR3 contains 16 residues. Germline CDR1 reads MDHEN; CDR2 reads SYDVKM. For each subset, genomic DNA was distributed in equal portions over several immunoSEQ plates. This table comes from immunoSEQ multiplex PCR, and its TCRdb copy is limited to in-frame clones, with some not included. The table shows about 2.1 million clones, with 80% to 95% occurring only once. V usage is TRBV28 and J usage is TRBJ2-6; D possibly matches TRBD1 or TRBD2 (5 bases each). The sequencing sample was made of naive CD8+ T cells from PBMCs. The TCR was taken from a man aged 18 to 29 in good health. Some clones in this sample may be carry-over from other donors' samples. The CDR3 DNA reads TGTGCCAGCAGTTTCTCAGGGCCGGGGTGGGCCAACGTCCTGACTTTC. Its protein is CASSFSGPGWANVLTF. Complete variable domain (other parts from reference TRBV28 and TRBJ2-6): DVKVTQSSRYLVKRTGEKVFLECVQDMDHENMFWYRQDPGLGLRLIYFSYDVKMKEKGDIPEGYSVSREKKERFSLILESASTNQTSMYLCASSFSGPGWANVLTFGAGSRLTVL.